This T cell receptor (beta chain) was captured in a study of T-cell reconstitution after alpha-beta-depleted transplantation in children. Library preparation (for TCRbeta) was performed with unique molecular identifiers. TCRdb used MiXCR to reprocess the PCR reads, holding one entry per CDR3 protein. The top ten hold under 3% of the sample, which has around 480,000 distinct CDR3 sequences, less than 35% seen once. Deletions cut 2 bases from V and 5 bases from J, with 7 bases between. This CDR3 spans 13 amino acids. Germline values: CDR1 SGHKS, CDR2 YYEKEE (reference sequence). The sequence was collected from a human donor who donated a stem cell graft to a child with aplastic anemia. The sample in question was PBMCs from the stem cell graft donor, obtained from the stem cell graft. J is TRBJ2-2 and V is TRBV5-5; D gene unclear. The DNA of the CDR3 is TGTGCCAGCAGCTTTTCAGAGACCGGGGAGCTGTTTTTT. Protein product: CASSFSETGELFF.